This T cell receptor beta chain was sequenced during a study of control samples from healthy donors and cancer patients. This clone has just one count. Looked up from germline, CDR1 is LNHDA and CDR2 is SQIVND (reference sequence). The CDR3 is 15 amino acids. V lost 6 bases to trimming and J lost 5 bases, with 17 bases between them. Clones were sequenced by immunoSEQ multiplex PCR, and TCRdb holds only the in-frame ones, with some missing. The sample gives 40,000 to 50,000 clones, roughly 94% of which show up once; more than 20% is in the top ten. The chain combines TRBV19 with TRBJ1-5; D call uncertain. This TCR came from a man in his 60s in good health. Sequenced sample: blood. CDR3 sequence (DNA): TGTGCCAGTAGCGTGACCGGCCCGCTAGATCAGCCCCAGCATTTT. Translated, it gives CASSVTGPLDQPQHF.